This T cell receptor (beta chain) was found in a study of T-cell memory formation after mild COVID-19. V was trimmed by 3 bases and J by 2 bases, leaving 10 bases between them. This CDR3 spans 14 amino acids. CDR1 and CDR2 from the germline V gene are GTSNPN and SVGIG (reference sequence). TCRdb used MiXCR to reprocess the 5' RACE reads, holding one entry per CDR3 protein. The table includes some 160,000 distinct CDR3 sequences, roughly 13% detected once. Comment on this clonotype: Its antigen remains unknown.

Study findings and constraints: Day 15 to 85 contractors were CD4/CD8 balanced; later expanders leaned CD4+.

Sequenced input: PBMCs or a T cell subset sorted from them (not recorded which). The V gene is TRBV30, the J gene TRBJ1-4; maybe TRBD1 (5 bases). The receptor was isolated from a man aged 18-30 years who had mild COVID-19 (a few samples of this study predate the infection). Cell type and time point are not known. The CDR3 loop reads CAWRRGSTNEKLFF. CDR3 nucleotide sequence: TGTGCCTGGAGAAGGGGTTCGACTAATGAAAAACTGTTTTTT.